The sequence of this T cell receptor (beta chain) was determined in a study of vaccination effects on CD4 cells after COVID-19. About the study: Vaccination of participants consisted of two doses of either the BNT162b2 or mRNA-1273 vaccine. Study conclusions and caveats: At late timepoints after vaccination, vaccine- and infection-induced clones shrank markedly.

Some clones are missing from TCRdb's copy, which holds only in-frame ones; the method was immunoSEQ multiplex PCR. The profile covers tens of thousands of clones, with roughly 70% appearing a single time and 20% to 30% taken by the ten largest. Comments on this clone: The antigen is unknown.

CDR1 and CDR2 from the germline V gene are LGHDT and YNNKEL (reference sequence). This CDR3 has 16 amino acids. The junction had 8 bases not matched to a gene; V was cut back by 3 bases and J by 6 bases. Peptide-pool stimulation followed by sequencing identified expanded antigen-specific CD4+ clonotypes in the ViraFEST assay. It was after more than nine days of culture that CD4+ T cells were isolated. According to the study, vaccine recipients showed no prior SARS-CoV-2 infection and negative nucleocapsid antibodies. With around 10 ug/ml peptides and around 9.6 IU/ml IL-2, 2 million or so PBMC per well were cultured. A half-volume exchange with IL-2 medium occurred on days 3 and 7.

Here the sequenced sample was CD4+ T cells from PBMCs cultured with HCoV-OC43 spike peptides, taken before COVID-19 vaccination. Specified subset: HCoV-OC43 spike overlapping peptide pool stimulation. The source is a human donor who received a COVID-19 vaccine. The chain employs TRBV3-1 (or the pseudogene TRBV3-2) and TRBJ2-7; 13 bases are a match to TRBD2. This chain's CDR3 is CASSHLLAGGPREQYF. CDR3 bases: TGTGCCAGCAGCCACCTACTAGCGGGAGGGCCCCGCGAGCAGTACTTC.